This T cell receptor beta chain comes out of a study of cytomegalovirus exposure and HLA in healthy donors. Regarding the study as a whole: Sequencing likely caused a cluster of highly shared sequence variants. The authors excluded some V segments, including TRBV6-2 and TRBV6-3, as indistinguishable.

Trimming cost V 8 bases and J 2 bases, with 21 bases left between them. The CDR3 consists of 16 residues. The V gene's germline CDR1 is LGHNA and CDR2 YNFKEQ. Nominal health characterized the donors when sampled, though unrecorded immune exposures were likely. The PCR used 60 Vbeta and 13 Jbeta primers. Here immunoSEQ multiplex PCR was the method, and the copy in TCRdb shows in-frame clones only, minus some. The table lists about 120,000 clones, approximately 81% of them singletons, with around 4.4% in the top ten. Concerning this clone: Its antigen remains unidentified.

The specimen was PBMCs. The source of this sequence is a man under 40 in good health and CMV-seropositive. The chain joins TRBV4-2 to TRBJ1-2; D may be TRBD1 (5 bases). The CDR3 bases are TGTGCCAGCGGAAGAAGGGATGGGGCTGGGAACTATGGCTACACCTTC. It is translated as CASGRRDGAGNYGYTF.